This T cell receptor beta chain was observed in a study of T-cell reconstitution after alpha-beta-depleted transplantation in children. This clonotype showed up many times. TCRbeta library preparation incorporated unique molecular identifiers. TCRdb independently ran MiXCR on the PCR reads; one entry per CDR3 protein. The table shows fewer than 130,000 distinct CDR3 sequences, with 9% to 12% occurring only once. CDR3 length: 15 amino acids. The V gene lost 4 bases and the J gene lost 7 bases, with 18 bases spanning the gap. CDR1 is SGHRS, CDR2 YFSETQ, per germline. This sequence joins TRBV5-1 and TRBJ2-1; tentative D call: TRBD1 (7 bases). The specimen was PBMCs from the stem cell graft donor, collected from the stem cell graft. This TCR was sampled from a human donor who donated a stem cell graft to a child with acute lymphoblastic leukemia. CDR3 in DNA: TGCGCCAGCAGCGTCTACGGGGACAGCGGGAATGAGCAGTTCTTC. This gives the protein CASSVYGDSGNEQFF.